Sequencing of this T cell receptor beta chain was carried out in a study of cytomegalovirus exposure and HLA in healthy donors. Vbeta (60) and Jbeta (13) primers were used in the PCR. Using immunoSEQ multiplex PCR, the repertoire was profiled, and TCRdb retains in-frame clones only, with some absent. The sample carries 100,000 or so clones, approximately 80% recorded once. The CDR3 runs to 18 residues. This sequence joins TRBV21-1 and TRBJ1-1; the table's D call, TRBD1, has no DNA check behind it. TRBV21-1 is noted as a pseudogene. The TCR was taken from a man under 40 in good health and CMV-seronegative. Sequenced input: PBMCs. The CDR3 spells CASSKVRTGGDKNTEAFF. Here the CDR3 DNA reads TGTGCCAGCAGCAAAGTGAGGACAGGGGGGGACAAGAACACTGAAGCTTTCTTT.